This T cell receptor (beta chain) was sequenced during a study of blood T cell repertoires in COVID-19. Only in-frame clones appear in the TCRdb table, and some are missing; sequencing was by immunoSEQ multiplex PCR. The sample has roughly 80,000 clones, 91% seen once; the top ten hold 1.9%. The specimen sequenced was peripheral blood. This TCR derives from a woman aged 45-65 years in a cohort sampled during active COVID-19.

The CDR3 sequence is CASSLLASSNTEAFF. The CDR3 region has the DNA TGTGCCAGCAGTTTACTTGCCAGTTCGAACACTGAAGCTTTCTTT. This chain uses TRBV28 with TRBJ1-1; unclear D gene. V lost 2 bases to trimming and J lost 1 base, with 11 bases between them. The CDR3 runs 15 residues. The germline V gene encodes CDR1 MDHEN and CDR2 SYDVKM.